Each of the 10 T cell receptor beta chains below was sequenced from the same sample in a study of Ad26.COV2.S vaccination and SARS-CoV-2 variants (TCRdb year 2021). The library was prepared using the immunoSEQ multiplex PCR assay. What TCRdb holds here is the immuneACCESS table cut down to in-frame rearrangements. Part of the clones is not present; checked against another copy, under half of the missing clones reflect an unresolved V gene, and the others are unexplained. A total of under 250,000 clones appear in this sample, roughly 85% of them only once. The ten largest clones add up to roughly 3% of the sample. The label giving this sample's treatment or condition can be read as: 15 to 20 received Ad26.COV2.S at low or high dose, single or two shots; a few received placebo; per-sample allocation not given. For vaccine and placebo recipients, the sequenced repertoires came from samples collected on day 63 after the first injection.

The source material was peripheral blood, sampled in a trial of Ad26.COV2.S vaccine versus placebo. The receptor set was obtained from a person aged 18-60 years who received the Ad26.COV2.S COVID-19 vaccine or a placebo.

This chain joins TRBV11-2 and TRBJ2-1; 7 bases are a match to TRBD2. The germline V gene encodes CDR1 SGHAT and CDR2 FQNNGV. This CDR3 comprises 15 residues. The junction had 4 bases not matched to a gene; V was cut back by 5 bases and J by 0 bases. In DNA form, the CDR3 reads TGTGCCAGCAGCGTTAGCGGGCTCTCCTACAATGAGCAGTTCTTC. Translating it yields CASSVSGLSYNEQFF.

This chain uses TRBV2 with TRBJ1-2, with 7 bases lining up with TRBD1. The germline V gene encodes CDR1 SNHLY and CDR2 FYNNEI. This CDR3 has 16 residues. V lost 5 bases, J lost 4 bases, and 13 bases stayed unmatched. The CDR3 region is CASSLKGQGTAYGYTF. In DNA form, the CDR3 reads TGTGCCAGCAGTCTAAAAGGCCAAGGGACAGCCTATGGCTACACCTTC.

This clone was recorded once. V and J are TRBV6-5 and TRBJ2-1; a weak D match, TRBD2 (5 bases). Germline V gene data show CDR1 as MNHEY and CDR2 as SVGAGI. Deletions cut 8 bases from V and 5 bases from J, with 13 bases between. The CDR3 spans 13 residues. The CDR3 DNA sequence: TGTGCCAGCTCCCTAGCCAAACACAATGAGCAGTTCTTC. It codes for CASSLAKHNEQFF.

This chain connects TRBV3-1 (or the pseudogene TRBV3-2) to TRBJ1-5; 9 bases map to TRBD1. The CDR3 loop spans 12 amino acids. The germline gives CDR1 LGHDT, CDR2 YNNKEL (reference sequence). In nucleotides, the CDR3 is TGTGCGAGACAGGGGGTGAATCAGCCCCAGCATTTT. Translation gives CARQGVNQPQHF.

J is TRBJ2-1 and V is TRBV6-5, with D uncertain. The length of the CDR3 is 14 residues. The germline V gene encodes CDR1 MNHEY and CDR2 SVGAGI. Trimming took off 5 bases at V and 0 bases at J, with 8 bases between the two ends. The CDR3 nucleotides read TGTGCCAGCAGTACAGTGAGCTCCTACAATGAGCAGTTCTTC. Translation gives CASSTVSSYNEQFF.

The CDR3 region is CASSLGAGEDTQYF. The CDR3 DNA reads as TGTGCCAGCAGCTTAGGGGCAGGTGAGGATACGCAGTATTTT. This sequence joins TRBV7-2 and TRBJ2-3; D remains ambiguous. V lost 1 base and J lost 6, with 11 bases in between. The CDR3 is 14 amino acids. The germline V gene has CDR1 SGHTA and CDR2 FQGNSA.

V gene TRBV7-2 combines with J gene TRBJ2-2; no firm D call. Germline CDR1 and CDR2: SGHTA and FQGNSA. V lost 11 bases and J 5 bases, leaving 15 bases between the germline ends. The length of the CDR3 is 13 residues. The CDR3 is CAVSGRKTGELFF. The CDR3 region has the DNA TGTGCCGTTTCCGGACGTAAAACCGGGGAGCTGTTTTTT. Drawing the rest from reference TRBV7-2 and TRBJ2-2, the complete variable domain is GAGVSQSPSNKVTEKGKDVELRCDPISGHTALYWYRQSLGQGLEFLIYFQGNSAPDKSGLPSDRFSAERTGGSVSTLTIQRTQQEDSAVYLCAVSGRKTGELFFGEGSRLTVL.

The gene calls are TRBV7-8 and TRBJ2-7; 8 bases are a match to TRBD2. This CDR3 comprises 14 residues. Unmatched junction bases numbered 5, after V lost 0 bases and J lost 7 bases. Germline V lookup: CDR1 SGHVS, CDR2 FQNEAQ. The CDR3 bases are TGTGCCAGCAGCTTAGCGCCTAGCGGGCAAGAGCAGTACGTC. Translated: CASSLAPSGQEQYV.

The chain links TRBV4-3 to TRBJ2-2, with D tentatively TRBD1 (7 bases). Germline CDR1 and CDR2: LGHNA and YSLEER. CDR3 length equals 15 residues. Trimming left V 3 bases short and J 7 bases short, with 15 bases between. In DNA, the CDR3 is TGCGCCAGCAGCCATGGCAGGGGGGATAGCGGGGAGCTGTTTTTT. Translation gives CASSHGRGDSGELFF.

J is TRBJ2-3 and V is TRBV28, with 15 bases aligning to TRBD2. The CDR3 loop spans 17 amino acids. The V gene's germline CDR1 is MDHEN and CDR2 SYDVKM. V gave up 4 bases and J gave up 5 bases; unmatched junction bases: 7. CDR3 region: CASSSLGLAGGKDTQYF. The DNA for the CDR3 is TGTGCCAGCAGTTCACTAGGACTAGCGGGGGGGAAAGATACGCAGTATTTT.